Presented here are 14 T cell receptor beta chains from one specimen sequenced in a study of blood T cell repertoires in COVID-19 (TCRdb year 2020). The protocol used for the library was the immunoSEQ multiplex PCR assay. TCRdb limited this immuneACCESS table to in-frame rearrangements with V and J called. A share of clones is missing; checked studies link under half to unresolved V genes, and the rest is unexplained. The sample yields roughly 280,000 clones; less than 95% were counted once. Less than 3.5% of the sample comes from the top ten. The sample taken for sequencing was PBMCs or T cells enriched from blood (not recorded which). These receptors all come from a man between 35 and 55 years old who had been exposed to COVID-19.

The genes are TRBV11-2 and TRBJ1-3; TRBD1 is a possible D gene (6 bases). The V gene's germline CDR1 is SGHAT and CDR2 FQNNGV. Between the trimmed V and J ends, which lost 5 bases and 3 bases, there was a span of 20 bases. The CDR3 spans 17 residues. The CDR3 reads CASSPKAGARSGNTIYF. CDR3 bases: TGTGCCAGCAGCCCTAAGGCGGGGGCAAGAAGTGGAAACACCATATATTTT.

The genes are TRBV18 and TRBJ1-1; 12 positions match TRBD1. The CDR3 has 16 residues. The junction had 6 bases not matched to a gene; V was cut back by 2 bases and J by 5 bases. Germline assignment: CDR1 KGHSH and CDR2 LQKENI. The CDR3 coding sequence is TGTGCCAGCTCACCAGGGACAGGGGGCATGGGGACTGAAGCTTTCTTT. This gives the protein CASSPGTGGMGTEAFF.

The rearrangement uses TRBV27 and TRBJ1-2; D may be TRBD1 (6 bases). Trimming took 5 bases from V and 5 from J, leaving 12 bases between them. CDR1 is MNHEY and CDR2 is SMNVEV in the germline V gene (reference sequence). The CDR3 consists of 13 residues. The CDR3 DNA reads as TGTGCCAGCAGTGACGGGACACGATATGGCTACACCTTC. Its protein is CASSDGTRYGYTF.

The CDR3 nucleotides read TGTGCCTGGAGTGTGAGTAGCTACGAGCAGTACTTC. Translating it yields CAWSVSSYEQYF. V is TRBV30 and J is TRBJ2-7; D unclear. Germline V gene lookup returns CDR1 GTSNPN and CDR2 SVGIG (reference sequence). This CDR3 is 12 amino acids long. V lost 0 bases to trimming and J lost 3 bases, with 6 bases between them.

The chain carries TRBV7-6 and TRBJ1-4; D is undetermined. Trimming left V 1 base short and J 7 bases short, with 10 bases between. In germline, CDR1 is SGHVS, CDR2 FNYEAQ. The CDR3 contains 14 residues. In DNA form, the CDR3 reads TGTGCCAGCAGCTTAGTTTTGAACGGTGAAAAACTGTTTTTT. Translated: CASSLVLNGEKLFF.

The CDR3 DNA reads TGTGCCAGCAGCTTACTCAGGGTAGGGATAGATACGCAGTATTTT. Protein product: CASSLLRVGIDTQYF. This chain joins TRBV7-9 and TRBJ2-3, with a weak D call TRBD1 (5 bases). CDR3 length equals 15 residues. Germline assignment: CDR1 SEHNR and CDR2 FQNEAQ (reference sequence). V dropped 2 bases and J dropped 5 bases, with 14 bases sitting between them.

CDR3 coding DNA: TGTGCCAGTAGTGCGGGGCGGACAGGAAATAGCAACTATGGCTACACCTTC. Residues: CASSAGRTGNSNYGYTF. V and J are TRBV19 and TRBJ1-2; 7 nucleotides match TRBD1. Looked up from germline, CDR1 is LNHDA and CDR2 is SQIVND (reference sequence). V shed 5 bases, J shed 2 bases, and the junction held 14 bases outside the gene matches. The CDR3 is made up of 17 amino acids.

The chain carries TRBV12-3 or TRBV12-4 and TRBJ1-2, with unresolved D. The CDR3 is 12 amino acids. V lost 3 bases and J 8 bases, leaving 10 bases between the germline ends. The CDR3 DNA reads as TGTGCCAGCAGTTTCTGGGAGAAAGGCTACACCTTC. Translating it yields CASSFWEKGYTF.

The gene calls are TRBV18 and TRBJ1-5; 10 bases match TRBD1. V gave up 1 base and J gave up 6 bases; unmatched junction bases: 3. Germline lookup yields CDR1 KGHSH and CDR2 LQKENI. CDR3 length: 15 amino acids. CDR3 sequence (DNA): TGTGCCAGCTCACCACTCGGACAGGGGGTTCAGCCCCAGCATTTT. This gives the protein CASSPLGQGVQPQHF.

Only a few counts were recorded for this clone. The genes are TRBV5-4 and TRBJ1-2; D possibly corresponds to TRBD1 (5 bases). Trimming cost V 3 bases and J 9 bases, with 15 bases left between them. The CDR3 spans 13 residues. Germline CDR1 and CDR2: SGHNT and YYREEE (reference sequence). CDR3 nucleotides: TGTGCCAGCAGCTCTATACAGACAGAACGCTACACCTTC. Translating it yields CASSSIQTERYTF.

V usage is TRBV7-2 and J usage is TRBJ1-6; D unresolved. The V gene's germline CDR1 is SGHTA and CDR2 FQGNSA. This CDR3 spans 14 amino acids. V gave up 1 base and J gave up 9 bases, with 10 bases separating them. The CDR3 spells CASSLDSMSSPLHF. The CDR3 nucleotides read TGTGCCAGCAGCTTAGACAGTATGAGTTCACCCCTCCACTTT.

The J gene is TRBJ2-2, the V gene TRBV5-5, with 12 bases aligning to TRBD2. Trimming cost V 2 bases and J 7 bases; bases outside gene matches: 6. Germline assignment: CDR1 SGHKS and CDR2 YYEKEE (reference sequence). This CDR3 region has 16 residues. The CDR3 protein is CASSFPTSGSVGELFF. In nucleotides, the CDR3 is TGTGCCAGCAGCTTCCCGACTAGCGGGAGTGTCGGGGAGCTGTTTTTT.

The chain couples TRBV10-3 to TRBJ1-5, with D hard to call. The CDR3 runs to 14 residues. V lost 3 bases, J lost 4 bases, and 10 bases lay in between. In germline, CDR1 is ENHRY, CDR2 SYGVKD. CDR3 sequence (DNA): TGTGCCATCAGTGAAGCGCAGATGAATCAGCCCCAGCATTTT. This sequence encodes CAISEAQMNQPQHF.

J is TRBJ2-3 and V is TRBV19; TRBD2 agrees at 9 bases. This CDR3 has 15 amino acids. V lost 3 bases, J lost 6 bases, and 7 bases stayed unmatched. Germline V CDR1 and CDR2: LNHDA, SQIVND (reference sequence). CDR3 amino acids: CASSMQSGRIDTQYF. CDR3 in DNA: TGTGCCAGTAGTATGCAAAGCGGGAGGATCGATACGCAGTATTTT.